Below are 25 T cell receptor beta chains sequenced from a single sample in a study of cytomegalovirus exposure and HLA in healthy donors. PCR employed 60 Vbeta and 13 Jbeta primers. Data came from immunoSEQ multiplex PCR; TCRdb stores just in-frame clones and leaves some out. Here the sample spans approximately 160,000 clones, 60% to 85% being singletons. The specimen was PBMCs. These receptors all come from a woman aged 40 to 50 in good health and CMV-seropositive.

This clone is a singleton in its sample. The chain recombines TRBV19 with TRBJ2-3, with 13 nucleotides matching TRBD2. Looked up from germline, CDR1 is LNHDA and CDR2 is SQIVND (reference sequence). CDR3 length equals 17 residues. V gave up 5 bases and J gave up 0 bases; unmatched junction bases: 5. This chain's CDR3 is CASSETSGGTSTDTQYF. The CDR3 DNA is TGTGCCAGTAGTGAGACTAGCGGGGGGACAAGCACAGATACGCAGTATTTT.

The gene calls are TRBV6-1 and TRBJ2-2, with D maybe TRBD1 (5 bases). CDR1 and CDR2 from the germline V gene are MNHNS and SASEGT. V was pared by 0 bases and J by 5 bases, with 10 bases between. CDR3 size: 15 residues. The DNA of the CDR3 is TGTGCCAGCAGTGAAGCAGGGGCGCGTACCGGGGAGCTGTTTTTT. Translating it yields CASSEAGARTGELFF.

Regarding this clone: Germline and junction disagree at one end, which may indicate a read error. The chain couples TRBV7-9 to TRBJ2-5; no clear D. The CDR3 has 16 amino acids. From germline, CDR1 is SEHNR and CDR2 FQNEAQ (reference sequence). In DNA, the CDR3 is TGTTCCAGCCTAGAGTACGGCGATATAACCCCAAGAGGCCAGTACTTC. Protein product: CSSLEYGDITPRGQYF. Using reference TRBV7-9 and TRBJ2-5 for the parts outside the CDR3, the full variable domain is DTGVSQNPRHKITKRGQNVTFRCDPISEHNRLYWYRQTLGQGPEFLTYFQNEAQLEKSRLLSDRFSAERPKGSFSTLEIQRTEQGDSAMYLCSSLEYGDITPRGQYFGPGTRLLVL.

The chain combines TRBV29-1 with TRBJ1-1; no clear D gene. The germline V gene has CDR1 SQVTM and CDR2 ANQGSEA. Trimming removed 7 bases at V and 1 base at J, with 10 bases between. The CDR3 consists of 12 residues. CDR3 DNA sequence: TGCAGCGCCTCCAGACAGAACACTGAAGCTTTCTTT. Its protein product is CSASRQNTEAFF.

The CDR3: CASRPSGGDRETQYF. CDR3 sequence (DNA): TGTGCCAGCAGACCCAGTGGGGGCGATCGAGAGACCCAGTACTTC. This chain connects TRBV6-1 to TRBJ2-5, with D tentatively TRBD1 (6 bases). The germline V gene has CDR1 MNHNS and CDR2 SASEGT. This CDR3 contains 15 residues. The V end lost 6 bases, the J end lost 4 bases, and 18 bases lay between the germline ends.

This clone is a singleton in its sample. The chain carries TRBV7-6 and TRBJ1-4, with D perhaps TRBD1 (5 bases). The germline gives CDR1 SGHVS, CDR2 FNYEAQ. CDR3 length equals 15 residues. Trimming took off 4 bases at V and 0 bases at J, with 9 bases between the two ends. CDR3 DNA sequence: TGTGCCAGCAGCTCCAGGGCCACAACTAATGAAAAACTGTTTTTT. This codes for CASSSRATTNEKLFF.

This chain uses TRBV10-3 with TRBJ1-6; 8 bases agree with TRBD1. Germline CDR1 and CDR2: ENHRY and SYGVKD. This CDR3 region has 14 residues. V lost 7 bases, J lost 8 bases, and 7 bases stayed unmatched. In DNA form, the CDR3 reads TGTGCCATCAAAGCGGACAGGGCCTATTCACCCCTCCACTTT. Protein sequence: CAIKADRAYSPLHF.

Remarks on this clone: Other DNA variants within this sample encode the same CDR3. The CDR3 region is CASSLTANTEAFF. CDR3 DNA sequence: TGTGCCAGCAGCTTAACAGCGAACACTGAAGCTTTCTTT. This chain uses TRBV7-3 with TRBJ1-1; D is ambiguous. CDR1 is SGHTA and CDR2 is FQGTGA in the germline V gene. The CDR3 is made up of 13 amino acids. V lost 0 bases to trimming and J lost 1 base, with 3 bases between them. The full variable domain, in which reference TRBV7-3 and TRBJ1-1 provide the parts outside the CDR3, is GAGVSQTPSNKVTEKGKYVELRCDPISGHTALYWYRQSLGQGPEFLIYFQGTGAADDSGLPNDRFFAVRPEGSVSTLKIQRTERGDSAVYLCASSLTANTEAFFGQGTRLTVV.

CDR3 amino acids: CASKPPRDQGGFPEAFF. CDR3 DNA: TGTGCCAGCAAGCCCCCCAGGGATCAGGGGGGTTTCCCTGAAGCTTTCTTT. The rearrangement joins TRBV2 to TRBJ1-1; 7 bases map to TRBD1. The CDR3 is 17 residues long. The germline V gene encodes CDR1 SNHLY and CDR2 FYNNEI. With V trimmed by 7 bases and J by 6 bases, 20 bases remained unmatched.

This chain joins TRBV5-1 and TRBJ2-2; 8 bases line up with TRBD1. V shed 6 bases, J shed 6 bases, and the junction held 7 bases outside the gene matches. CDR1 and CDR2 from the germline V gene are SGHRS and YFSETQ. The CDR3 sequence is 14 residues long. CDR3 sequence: CASKETGVPGELFF. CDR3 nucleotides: TGCGCCAGCAAAGAGACAGGGGTCCCCGGGGAGCTGTTTTTT.

The CDR3 DNA sequence: TGTGCCAGCAGCCTCTCCGGGACAGGGACAGATACGCAGTATTTT. It specifies CASSLSGTGTDTQYF. The genes are TRBV9 and TRBJ2-3; 9 bases are shared with TRBD1. The CDR3 totals 15 residues. Germline V gene sequence: CDR1 SGDLS, CDR2 YYNGEE. V shed 4 bases and J 3 bases; nucleotides not matched to a gene: 6.

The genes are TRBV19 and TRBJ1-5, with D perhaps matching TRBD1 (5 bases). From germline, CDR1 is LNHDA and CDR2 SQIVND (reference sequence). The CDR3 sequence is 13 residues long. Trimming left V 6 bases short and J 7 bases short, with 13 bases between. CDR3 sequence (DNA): TGTGCCAGTAGGGACCGGGGGGAGCAGCCCCAGCATTTT. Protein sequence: CASRDRGEQPQHF.

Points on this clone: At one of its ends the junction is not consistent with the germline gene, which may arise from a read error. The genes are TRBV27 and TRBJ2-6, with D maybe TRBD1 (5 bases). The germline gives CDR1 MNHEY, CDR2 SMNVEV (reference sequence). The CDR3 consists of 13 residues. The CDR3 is CASSPSGANGLTF. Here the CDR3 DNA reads TGTGCCAGCAGCCCCTCTGGGGCCAACGGCCTGACTTTC.

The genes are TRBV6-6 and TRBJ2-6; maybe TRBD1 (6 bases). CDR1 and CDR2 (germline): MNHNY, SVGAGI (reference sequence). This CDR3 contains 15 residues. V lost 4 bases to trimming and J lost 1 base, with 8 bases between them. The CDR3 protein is CASSLRGSGANVLTF. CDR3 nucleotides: TGTGCCAGCAGTTTAAGGGGGTCTGGGGCCAACGTCCTGACTTTC.

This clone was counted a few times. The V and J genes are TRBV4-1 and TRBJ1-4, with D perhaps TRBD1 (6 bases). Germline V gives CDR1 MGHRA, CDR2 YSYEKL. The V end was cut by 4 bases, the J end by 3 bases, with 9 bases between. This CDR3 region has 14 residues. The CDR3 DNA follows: TGCGCCAGCAGCCGGGACACCCCTAATGAAAAACTGTTTTTT. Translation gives CASSRDTPNEKLFF.

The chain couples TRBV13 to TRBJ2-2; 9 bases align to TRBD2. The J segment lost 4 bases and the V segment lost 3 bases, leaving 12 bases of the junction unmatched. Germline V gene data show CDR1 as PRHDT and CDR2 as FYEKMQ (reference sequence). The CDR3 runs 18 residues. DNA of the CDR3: TGTGCCAGCAGCTTTCGGGCTAGCGGGGAGCCGGCCACCGGGGAGCTGTTTTTT. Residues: CASSFRASGEPATGELFF.

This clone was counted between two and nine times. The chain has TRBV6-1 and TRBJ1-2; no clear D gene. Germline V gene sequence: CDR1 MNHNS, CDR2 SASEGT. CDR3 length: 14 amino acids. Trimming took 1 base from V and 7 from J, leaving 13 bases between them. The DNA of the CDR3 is TGTGCCAGCAGTGAAGTAGTGGTCCAAAGTGGCTACACCTTC. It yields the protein CASSEVVVQSGYTF.

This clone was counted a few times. In nucleotides, the CDR3 is TGTGCCTGGGACAGGGGATTACGGGAGCAGTTCTTC. This encodes CAWDRGLREQFF. The chain combines TRBV30 with TRBJ2-1; TRBD1 matches 8 bases. Germline lookup yields CDR1 GTSNPN and CDR2 SVGIG (reference sequence). Trimming removed 5 bases from V and 10 bases from J; junction bases left unmatched: 7. The CDR3 contains 12 residues. Variable domain in full (rest from reference TRBV30 and TRBJ2-1): SQTIHQWPATLVQPVGSPLSLECTVEGTSNPNLYWYRQAAGRGLQLLFYSVGIGQISSEVPQNLSASRPQDRQFILSSKKLLLSDSGFYLCAWDRGLREQFFGPGTRLTVL.

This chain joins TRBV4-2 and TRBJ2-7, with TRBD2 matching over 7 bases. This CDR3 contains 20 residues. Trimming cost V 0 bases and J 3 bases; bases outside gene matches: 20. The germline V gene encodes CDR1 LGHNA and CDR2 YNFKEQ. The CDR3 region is CASSQDQLASGAETNYEQYF. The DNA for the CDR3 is TGTGCCAGCAGCCAAGATCAGCTGGCTAGCGGCGCCGAAACTAACTACGAGCAGTACTTC.

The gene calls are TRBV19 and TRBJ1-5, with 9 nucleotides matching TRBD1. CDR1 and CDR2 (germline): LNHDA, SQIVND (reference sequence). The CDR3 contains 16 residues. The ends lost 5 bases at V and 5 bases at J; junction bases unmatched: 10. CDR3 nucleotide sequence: TGTGCCAGTAGTTGGGGGCTAAACAGGGGGCATCAGCCCCAGCATTTT. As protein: CASSWGLNRGHQPQHF.

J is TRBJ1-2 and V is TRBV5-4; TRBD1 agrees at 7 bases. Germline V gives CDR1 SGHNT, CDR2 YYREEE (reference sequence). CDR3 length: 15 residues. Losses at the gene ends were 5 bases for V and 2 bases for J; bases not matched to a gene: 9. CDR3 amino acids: CASSPFRQGNYGYTF. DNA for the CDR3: TGTGCCAGCAGTCCTTTTCGACAGGGCAACTATGGCTACACCTTC.

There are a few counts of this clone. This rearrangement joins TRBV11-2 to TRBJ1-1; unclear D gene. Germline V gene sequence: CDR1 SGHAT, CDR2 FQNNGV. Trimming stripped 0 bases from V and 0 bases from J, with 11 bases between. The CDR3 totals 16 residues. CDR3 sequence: CASSLEGGLLNTEAFF. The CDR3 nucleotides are TGTGCCAGCAGCTTAGAAGGAGGTTTATTGAACACTGAAGCTTTCTTT.

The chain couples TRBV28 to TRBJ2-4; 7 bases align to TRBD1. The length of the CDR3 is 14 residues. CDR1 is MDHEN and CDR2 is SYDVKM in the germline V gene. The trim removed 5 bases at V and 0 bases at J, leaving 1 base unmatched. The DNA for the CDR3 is TGTGCCAGCAGTGCAGGGGGAGCCAAAAACATTCAGTACTTC. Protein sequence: CASSAGGAKNIQYF.

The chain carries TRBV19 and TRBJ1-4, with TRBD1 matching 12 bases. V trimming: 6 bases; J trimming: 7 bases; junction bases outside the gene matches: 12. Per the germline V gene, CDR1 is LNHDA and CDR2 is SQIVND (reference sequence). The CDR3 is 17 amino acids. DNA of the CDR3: TGTGCCAGTAGCCAAAGCACCGTGGGACAGGGGGCTGAAAAACTGTTTTTT. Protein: CASSQSTVGQGAEKLFF. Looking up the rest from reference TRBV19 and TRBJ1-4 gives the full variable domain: DGGITQSPKYLFRKEGQNVTLSCEQNLNHDAMYWYRQDPGQGLRLIYYSQIVNDFQKGDIAEGYSVSREKKESFPLTVTSAQKNPTAFYLCASSQSTVGQGAEKLFFGSGTQLSVL.

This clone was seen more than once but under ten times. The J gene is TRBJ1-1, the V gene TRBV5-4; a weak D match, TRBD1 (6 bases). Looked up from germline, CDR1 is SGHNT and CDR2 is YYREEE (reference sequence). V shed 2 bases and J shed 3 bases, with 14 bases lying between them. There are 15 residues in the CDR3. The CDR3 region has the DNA TGTGCCAGCAGCTTTCCTACAGGGCCCCACACTGAAGCTTTCTTT. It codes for CASSFPTGPHTEAFF.